This T cell receptor (beta chain) emerged from a study of blood T cell repertoires in COVID-19. Study-wide context: Acute-phase and convalescent COVID-19 samples originated in the United States, Italy and Spain. The analysed material was cDNA or gDNA that came from T cells, B-cell-depleted T cells, or PBMCs.

V lost 1 base and J lost 0, with 7 bases in between. Germline CDR1 reads LGHNA; CDR2 reads YNFKEQ. The CDR3 extends over 16 amino acids. Original handling: Researchers report that nucleated cell counts were estimated from reference gene primer amplification. TCRdb's copy holds only in-frame clones and misses some; the assay was immunoSEQ multiplex PCR. V, J and clone size were drawn from that table, and D and trimming were deduced from the DNA. The table lists tens of thousands of clones, around 79% of them singletons. The TCR sequence derives from a human donor in a cohort sampled during active COVID-19. The chain has TRBV4-2 and TRBJ2-6; a possible D gene is TRBD2 (6 bases). Sample: peripheral blood. Here the CDR3 reads CASSQVGGSGANVLTF. In nucleotides, the CDR3 is TGTGCCAGCAGCCAAGTGGGGGGCTCTGGGGCCAACGTCCTGACTTTC.